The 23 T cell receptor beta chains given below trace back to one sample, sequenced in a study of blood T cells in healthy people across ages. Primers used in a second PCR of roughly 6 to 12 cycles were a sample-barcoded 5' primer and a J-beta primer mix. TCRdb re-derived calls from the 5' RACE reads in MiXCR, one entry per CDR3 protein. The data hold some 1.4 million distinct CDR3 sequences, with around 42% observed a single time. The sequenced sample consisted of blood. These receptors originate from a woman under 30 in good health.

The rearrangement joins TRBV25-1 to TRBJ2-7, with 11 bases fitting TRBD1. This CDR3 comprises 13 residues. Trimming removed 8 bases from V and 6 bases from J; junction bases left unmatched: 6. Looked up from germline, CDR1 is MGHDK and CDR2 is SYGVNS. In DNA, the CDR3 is TGTGCCAGCCGACGGGACAGGGGGAGCGAGCAGTACTTC. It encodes CASRRDRGSEQYF.

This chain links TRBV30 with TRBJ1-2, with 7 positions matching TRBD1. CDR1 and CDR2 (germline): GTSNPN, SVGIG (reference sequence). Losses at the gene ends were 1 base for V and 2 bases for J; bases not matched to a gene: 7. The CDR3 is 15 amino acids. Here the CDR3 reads CAWSATRQGNYGYTF. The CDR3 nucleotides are TGTGCCTGGAGTGCGACGAGACAGGGAAACTATGGCTACACCTTC. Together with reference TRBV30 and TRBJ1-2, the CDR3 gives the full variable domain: SQTIHQWPATLVQPVGSPLSLECTVEGTSNPNLYWYRQAAGRGLQLLFYSVGIGQISSEVPQNLSASRPQDRQFILSSKKLLLSDSGFYLCAWSATRQGNYGYTFGSGTRLTVV.

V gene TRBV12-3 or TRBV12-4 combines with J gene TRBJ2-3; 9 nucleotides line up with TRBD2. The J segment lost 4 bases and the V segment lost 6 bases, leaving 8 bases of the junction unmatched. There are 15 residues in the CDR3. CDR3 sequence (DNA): TGTGCCAGCAGATCGACTAGCGGTAGCGCAGATACGCAGTATTTT. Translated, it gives CASRSTSGSADTQYF.

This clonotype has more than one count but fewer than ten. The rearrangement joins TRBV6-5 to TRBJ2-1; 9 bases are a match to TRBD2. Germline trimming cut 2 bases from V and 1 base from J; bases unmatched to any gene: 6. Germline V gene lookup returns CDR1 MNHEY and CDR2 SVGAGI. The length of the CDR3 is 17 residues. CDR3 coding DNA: TGTGCCAGCAGTTACGCGGCTAGCGGGATGTCCTACAATGAGCAGTTCTTC. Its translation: CASSYAASGMSYNEQFF.

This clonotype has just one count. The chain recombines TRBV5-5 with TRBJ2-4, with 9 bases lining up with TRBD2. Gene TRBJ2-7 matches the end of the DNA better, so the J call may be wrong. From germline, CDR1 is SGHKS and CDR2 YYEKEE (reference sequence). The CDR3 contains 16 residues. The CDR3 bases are TGTGCCAGCAGCCTGGGGGCTAGCGGGAACTCCTACGAGCAGTACTTC. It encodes CASSLGASGNSYEQYF.

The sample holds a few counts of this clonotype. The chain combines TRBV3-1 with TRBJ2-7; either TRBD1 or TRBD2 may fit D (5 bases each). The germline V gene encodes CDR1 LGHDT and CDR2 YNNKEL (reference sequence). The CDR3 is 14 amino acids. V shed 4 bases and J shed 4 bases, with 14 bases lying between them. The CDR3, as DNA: TGTGCCAGCAGCCGGGACGGACCGTGGTACGAGCAGTACTTC. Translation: CASSRDGPWYEQYF.

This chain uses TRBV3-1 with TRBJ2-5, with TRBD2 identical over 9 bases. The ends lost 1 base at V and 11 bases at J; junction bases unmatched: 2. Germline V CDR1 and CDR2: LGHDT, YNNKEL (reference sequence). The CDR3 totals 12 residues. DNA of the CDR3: TGTGCCAGCAGCCAAGCTAGCGGGGAGCAGTACTTC. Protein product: CASSQASGEQYF.

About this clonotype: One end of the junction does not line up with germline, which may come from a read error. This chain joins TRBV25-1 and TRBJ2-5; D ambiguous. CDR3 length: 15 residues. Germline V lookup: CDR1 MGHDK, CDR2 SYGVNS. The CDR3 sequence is CASIETLFIQETQYF. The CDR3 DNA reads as TGTGCCAGCATTGAAACCCTTTTCATCCAAGAGACCCAGTACTTC.

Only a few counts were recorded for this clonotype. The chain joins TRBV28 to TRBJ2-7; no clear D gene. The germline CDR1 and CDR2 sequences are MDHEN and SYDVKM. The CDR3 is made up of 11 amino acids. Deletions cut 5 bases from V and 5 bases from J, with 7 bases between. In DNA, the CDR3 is TGTGCCAGCAGTGGGTTGAACGAGCAGTACTTC. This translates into CASSGLNEQYF.

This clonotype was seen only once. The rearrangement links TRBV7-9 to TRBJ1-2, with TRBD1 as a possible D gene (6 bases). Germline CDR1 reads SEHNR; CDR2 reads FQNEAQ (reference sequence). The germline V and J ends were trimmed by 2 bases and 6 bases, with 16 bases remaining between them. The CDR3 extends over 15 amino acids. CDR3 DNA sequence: TGTGCCAGCAGCTTAAGACAGGCCAGCTACCATGGCTACACCTTC. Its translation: CASSLRQASYHGYTF.

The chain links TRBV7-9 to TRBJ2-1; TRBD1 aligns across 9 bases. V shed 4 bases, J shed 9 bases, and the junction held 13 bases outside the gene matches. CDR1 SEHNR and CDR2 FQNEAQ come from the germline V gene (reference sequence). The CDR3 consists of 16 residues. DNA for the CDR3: TGTGCCAGCAGCTACAACCCGGGACAGGGTAGTTTTGAGCAGTTCTTC. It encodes CASSYNPGQGSFEQFF.

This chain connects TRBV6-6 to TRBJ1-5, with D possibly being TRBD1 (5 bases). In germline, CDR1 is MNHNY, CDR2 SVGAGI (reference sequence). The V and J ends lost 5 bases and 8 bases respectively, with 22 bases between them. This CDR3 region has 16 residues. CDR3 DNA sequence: TGTGCCAGCAGTCGAAAAGGGACGGACGCAATCAAGCCCCAGCATTTT. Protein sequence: CASSRKGTDAIKPQHF.

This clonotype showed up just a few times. The CDR3 protein is CASSPVAGGPYEQYF. The CDR3 nucleotides read TGTGCCAGTAGCCCCGTGGCGGGGGGCCCCTACGAGCAGTACTTC. The rearrangement links TRBV7-9 to TRBJ2-7, with 8 bases lining up with TRBD2. Trimming at V came to 9 bases and at J to 2 bases, leaving 12 bases not matched to a gene. CDR1 and CDR2 (germline): SEHNR, FQNEAQ (reference sequence). CDR3 length: 15 residues.

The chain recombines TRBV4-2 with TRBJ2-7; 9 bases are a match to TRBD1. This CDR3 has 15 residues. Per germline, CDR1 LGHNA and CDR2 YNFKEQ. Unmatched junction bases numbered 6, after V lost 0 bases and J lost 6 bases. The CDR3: CASSQEGQGIREQYF. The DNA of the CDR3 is TGTGCCAGCAGCCAAGAGGGACAGGGAATACGCGAGCAGTACTTC.

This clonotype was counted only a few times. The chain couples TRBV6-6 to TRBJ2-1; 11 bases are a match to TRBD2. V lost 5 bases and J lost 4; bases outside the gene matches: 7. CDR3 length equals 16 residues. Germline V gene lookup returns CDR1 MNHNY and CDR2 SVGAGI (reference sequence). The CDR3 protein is CASSGLLAGGYNEQFF. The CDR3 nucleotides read TGTGCCAGCAGTGGCCTGCTAGCGGGGGGATACAATGAGCAGTTCTTC.

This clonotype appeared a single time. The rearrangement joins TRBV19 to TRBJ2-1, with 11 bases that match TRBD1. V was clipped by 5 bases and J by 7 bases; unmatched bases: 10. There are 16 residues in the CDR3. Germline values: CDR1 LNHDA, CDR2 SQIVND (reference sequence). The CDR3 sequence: CASSPHGTGGINEQFF. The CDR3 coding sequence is TGTGCCAGTAGTCCGCATGGGACAGGGGGAATTAATGAGCAGTTCTTC.

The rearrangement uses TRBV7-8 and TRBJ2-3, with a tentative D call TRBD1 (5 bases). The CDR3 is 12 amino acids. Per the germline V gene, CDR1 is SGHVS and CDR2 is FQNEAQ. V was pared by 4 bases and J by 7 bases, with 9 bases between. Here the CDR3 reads CASSSGPYTQYF. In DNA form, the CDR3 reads TGTGCCAGCAGCTCAGGGCCTTATACGCAGTATTTT.

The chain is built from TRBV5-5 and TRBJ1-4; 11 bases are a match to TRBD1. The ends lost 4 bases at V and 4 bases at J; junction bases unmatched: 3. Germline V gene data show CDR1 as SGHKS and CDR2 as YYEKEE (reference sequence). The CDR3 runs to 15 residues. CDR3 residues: CASSRGTGGNEKLFF. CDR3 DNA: TGTGCCAGCAGCAGGGGGACAGGGGGTAATGAAAAACTGTTTTTT.

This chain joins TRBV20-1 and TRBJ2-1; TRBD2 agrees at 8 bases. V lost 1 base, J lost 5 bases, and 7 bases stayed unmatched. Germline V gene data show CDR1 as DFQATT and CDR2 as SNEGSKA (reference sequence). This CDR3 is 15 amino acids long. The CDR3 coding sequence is TGCAGTGCTAGAGTGGTGACTAGCGCAAACAATGAGCAGTTCTTC. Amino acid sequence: CSARVVTSANNEQFF.

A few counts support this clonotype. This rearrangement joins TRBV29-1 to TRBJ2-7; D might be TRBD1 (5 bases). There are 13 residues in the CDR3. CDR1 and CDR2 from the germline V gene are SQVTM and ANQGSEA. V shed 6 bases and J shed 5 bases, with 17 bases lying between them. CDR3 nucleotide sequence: TGCAGCGTCGTCGACTGGGCAGGGCACGAGCAGTACTTC. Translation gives CSVVDWAGHEQYF.

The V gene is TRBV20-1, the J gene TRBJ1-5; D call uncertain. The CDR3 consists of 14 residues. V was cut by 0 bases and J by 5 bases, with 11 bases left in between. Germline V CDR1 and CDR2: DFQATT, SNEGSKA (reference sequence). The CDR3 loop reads CSARDLREDQPQHF. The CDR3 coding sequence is TGCAGTGCTAGAGATCTGAGGGAGGATCAGCCCCAGCATTTT.

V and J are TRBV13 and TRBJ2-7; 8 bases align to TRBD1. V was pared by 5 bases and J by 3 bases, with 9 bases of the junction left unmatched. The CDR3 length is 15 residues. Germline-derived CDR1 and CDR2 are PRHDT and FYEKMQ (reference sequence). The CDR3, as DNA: TGTGCCAGCAGCGGTACGGACAGGGTAAACTACGAGCAGTACTTC. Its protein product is CASSGTDRVNYEQYF.

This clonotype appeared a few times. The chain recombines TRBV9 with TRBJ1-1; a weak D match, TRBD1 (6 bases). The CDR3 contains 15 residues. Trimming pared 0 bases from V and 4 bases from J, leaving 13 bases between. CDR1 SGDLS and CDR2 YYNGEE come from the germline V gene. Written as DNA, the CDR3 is TGTGCCAGCAGCGTAGGCAGCGGAGGGGGCACTGAAGCTTTCTTT. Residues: CASSVGSGGGTEAFF.